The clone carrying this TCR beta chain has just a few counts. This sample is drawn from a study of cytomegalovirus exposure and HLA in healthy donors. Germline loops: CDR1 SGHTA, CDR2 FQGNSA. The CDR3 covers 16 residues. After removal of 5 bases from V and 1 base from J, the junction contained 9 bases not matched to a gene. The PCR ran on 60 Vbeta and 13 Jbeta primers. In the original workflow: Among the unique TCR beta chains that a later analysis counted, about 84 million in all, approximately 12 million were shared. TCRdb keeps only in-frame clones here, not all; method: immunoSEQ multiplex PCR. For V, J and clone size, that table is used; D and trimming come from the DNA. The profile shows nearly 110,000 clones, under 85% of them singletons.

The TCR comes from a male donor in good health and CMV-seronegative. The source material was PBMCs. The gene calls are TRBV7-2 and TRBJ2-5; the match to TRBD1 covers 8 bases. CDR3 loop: CASSDRPGQVQETQYF. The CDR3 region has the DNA TGTGCCAGCAGCGATAGGCCGGGACAGGTCCAAGAGACCCAGTACTTC.